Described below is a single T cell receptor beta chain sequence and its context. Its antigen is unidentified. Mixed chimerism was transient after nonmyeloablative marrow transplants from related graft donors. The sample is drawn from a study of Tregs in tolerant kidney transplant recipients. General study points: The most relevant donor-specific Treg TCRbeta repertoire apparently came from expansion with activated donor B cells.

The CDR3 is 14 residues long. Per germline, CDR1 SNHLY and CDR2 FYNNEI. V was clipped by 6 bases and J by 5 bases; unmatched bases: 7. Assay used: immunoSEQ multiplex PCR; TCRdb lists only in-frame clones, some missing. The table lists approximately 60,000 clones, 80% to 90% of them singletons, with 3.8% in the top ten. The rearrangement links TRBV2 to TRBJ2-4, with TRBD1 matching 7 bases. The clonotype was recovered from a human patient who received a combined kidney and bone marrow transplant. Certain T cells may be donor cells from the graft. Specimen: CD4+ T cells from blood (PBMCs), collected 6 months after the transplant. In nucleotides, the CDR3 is TGTGCCAGCAGATCGACAGGGCCGGAAAACATTCAGTACTTC. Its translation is CASRSTGPENIQYF.